A single T cell receptor (beta chain) is shown here with its context. 60 Vbeta and 13 Jbeta primers were used in PCR. Sequencing was performed with immunoSEQ multiplex PCR; in TCRdb, only in-frame clones are kept and a portion is missing. The data contain more than 100,000 clones, around 82% of them singletons. This record belongs to a study of cytomegalovirus exposure and HLA in healthy donors. The TCR sequence derives from a woman under 30 in good health and CMV-seropositive. Material: PBMCs.

The DNA of the CDR3 is TGTGCCAGCAGCAGTAGCGGATTCACAGATACGCAGTATTTT. Protein sequence: CASSSSGFTDTQYF. V and J are TRBV9 and TRBJ2-3, with D maybe TRBD2 (6 bases). CDR1 and CDR2 (germline): SGDLS, YYNGEE. Deletions cut 4 bases from V and 2 bases from J, with 11 bases between. The CDR3 has 14 residues.